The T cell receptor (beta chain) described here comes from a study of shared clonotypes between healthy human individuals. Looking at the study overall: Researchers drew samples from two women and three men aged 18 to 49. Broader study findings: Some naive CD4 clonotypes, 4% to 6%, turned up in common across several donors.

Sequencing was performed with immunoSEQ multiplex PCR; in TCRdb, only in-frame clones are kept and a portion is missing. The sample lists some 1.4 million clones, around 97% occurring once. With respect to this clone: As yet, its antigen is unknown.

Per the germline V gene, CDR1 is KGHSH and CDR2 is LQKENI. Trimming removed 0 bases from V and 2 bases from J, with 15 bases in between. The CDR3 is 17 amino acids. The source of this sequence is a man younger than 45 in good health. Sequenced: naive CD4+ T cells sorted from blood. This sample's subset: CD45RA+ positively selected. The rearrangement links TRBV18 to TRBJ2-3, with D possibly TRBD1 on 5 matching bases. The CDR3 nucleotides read TGTGCCAGCTCACCACCCCTCAAGCAGGGTGACACAGATACGCAGTATTTT. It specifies CASSPPLKQGDTDTQYF.